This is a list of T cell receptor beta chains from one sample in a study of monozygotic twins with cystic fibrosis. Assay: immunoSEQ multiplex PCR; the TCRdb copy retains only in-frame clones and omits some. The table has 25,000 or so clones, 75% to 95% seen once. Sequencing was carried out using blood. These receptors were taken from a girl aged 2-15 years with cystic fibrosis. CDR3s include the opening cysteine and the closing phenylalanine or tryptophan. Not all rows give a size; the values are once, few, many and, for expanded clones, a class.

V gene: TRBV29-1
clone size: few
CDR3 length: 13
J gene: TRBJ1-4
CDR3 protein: CSVSRGANEKLFF

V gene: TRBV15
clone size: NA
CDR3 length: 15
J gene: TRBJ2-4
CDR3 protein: CATSARTGSKNIQYF

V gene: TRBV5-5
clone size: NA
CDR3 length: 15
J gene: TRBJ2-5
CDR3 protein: CASSWGPGFEETQYF

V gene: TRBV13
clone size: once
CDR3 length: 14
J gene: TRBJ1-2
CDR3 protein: CASSWGTSDAGYTF

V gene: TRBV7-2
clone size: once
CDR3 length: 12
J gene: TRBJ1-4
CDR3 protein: CASSLGGEKLFF

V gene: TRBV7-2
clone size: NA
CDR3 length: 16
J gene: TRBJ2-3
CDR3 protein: CASSWGLAGSQDTQYF

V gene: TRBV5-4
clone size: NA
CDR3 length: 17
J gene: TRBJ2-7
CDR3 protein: CASSLVPGTGIPYEQYF

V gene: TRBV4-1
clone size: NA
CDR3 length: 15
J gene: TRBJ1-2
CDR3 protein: CASSQLPTVSYGYTF

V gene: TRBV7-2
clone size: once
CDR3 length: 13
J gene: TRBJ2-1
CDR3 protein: CASSLGWGVEQFF

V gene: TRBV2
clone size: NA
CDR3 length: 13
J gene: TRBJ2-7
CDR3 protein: CASSGDRNYEQYF

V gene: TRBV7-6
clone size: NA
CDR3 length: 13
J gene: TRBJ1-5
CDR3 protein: CGQRTGTDQPQHF

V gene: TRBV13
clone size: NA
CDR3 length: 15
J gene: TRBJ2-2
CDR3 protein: CASSPPTWNPGELFF

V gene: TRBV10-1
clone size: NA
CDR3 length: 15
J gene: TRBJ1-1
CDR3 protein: CASSESRKGNTEAFF

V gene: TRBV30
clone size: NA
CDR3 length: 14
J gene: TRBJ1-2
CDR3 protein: CARTAGGLNYGYTF

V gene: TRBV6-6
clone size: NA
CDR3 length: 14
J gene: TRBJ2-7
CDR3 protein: CASSYPKAGYEQYF

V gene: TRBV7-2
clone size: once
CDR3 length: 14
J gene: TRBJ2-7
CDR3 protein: CASRRTALSYEQYF

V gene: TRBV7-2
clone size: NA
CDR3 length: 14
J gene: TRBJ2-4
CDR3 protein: CASSPDPRKNIQYF

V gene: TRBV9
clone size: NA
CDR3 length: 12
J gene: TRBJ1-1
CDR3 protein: CASSEWGPEAFF

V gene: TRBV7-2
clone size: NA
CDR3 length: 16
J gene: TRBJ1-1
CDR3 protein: CASSLALGSRMSDSFF

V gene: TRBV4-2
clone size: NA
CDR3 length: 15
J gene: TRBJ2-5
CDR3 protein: CASSQGVSGGKTQYF

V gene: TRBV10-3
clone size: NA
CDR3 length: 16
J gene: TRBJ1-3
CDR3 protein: CATNPVDRGSGNTIYF

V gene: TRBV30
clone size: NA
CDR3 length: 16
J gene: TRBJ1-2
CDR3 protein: CAWSNTGTGARRGYTF

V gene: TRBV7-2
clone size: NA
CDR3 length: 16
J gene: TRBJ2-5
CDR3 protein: CASSYTSGGAWETQYF

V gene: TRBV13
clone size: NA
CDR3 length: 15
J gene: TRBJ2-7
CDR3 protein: CASSRTGSPAYEQYF

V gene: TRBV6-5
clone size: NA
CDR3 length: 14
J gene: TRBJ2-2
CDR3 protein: CASSYFSVPGELFF

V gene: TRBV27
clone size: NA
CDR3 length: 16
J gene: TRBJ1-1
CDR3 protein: CASSLGWPIGNTEAFF

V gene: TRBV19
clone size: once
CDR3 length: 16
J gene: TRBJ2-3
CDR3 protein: CASSPRTSGYTDTQYF

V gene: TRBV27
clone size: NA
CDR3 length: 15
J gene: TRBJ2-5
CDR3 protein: CASSLLGKGQETQYF

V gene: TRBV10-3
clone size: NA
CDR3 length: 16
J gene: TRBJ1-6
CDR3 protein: CAISEGRSPYNSPLHF

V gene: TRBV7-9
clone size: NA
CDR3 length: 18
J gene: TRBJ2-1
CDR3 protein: CASSLGPPGTSGTNEQFF

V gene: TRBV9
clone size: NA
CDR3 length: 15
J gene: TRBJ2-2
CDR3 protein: CASRMGTSGVGELFF